Listed below are T cell receptor beta chains from one sample, sequenced in a study of blood T cells in healthy people across ages. From the 5' RACE reads, TCRdb called clonotypes with MiXCR, one entry per CDR3 protein. The sample shows 750,000 to 950,000 distinct CDR3 sequences, 53% of them seen only once. The material sequenced was blood. The receptor source for this set is an elderly man in good health. Both conserved end residues are part of each CDR3. A D gene is named only where the DNA matches it firmly. A clone size is listed for some rows: how often the clone was seen (once, few, many), or a class if it is expanded.

J | size | V | D | DNA | CDR3
TRBJ1-2 | - | TRBV2 | TRBD1 | TGTGCCAGCAGTGGAGTAACAGGGGGGTATGGCTACACCTTC | CASSGVTGGYGYTF
TRBJ2-7 | - | TRBV7-2 | TRBD1 | TGTGCCAGCAGCACCCAGACAGGGGGCGGCTACGAGCAGTACTTC | CASSTQTGGGYEQYF
TRBJ2-3 | few | TRBV29-1 | TRBD2 | TGCAGCGTGGCTAGCGGGAGGCTCACAGATACGCAGTATTTT | CSVASGRLTDTQYF
TRBJ1-2 | once | TRBV12-3/TRBV12-4 | - | TGTGCCAGCAGTTTAGATAAAGGGATTTATGGCTACACCTTC | CASSLDKGIYGYTF
TRBJ2-7 | few | TRBV28 | - | TGTGCCAGCAGTTTAGGGAGTAACTACGAGCAGTACTTC | CASSLGSNYEQYF
TRBJ2-2 | once | TRBV10-3 | - | TGTGCCATCAGTGAGCCCTCGGGAGTCGCCACCGGGGAGCTGTTTTTT | CAISEPSGVATGELFF
TRBJ2-5 | once | TRBV10-3 | TRBD2 | TGTGCCGTCGGGGGCAGCGGGAGAAGGCGAGAGACCCAGTACTTC | CAVGGSGRRRETQYF
TRBJ2-1 | - | TRBV6-5 | TRBD2 | TGTGCCAGCAGTGGCTTAGCTAGCGGGAGGCACAATGAGCAGTTCTTC | CASSGLASGRHNEQFF
TRBJ2-7 | - | TRBV20-1 | - | TGCAGTGCTAGAGATCTAGGAAACAGGGTCCCCTACGAGCAGTACTTC | CSARDLGNRVPYEQYF
TRBJ1-1 | few | TRBV2 | TRBD1 | TGTGCCAGCAGGACGATACAGGGGATAGGGACTGAAGCTTTCTTT | CASRTIQGIGTEAFF
TRBJ1-2 | - | TRBV12-5 | TRBD1 | TGTGCTAGTGGTTTGGAGACAGGGGTGGGTGGCTACACCTTC | CASGLETGVGGYTF
TRBJ2-1 | many | TRBV5-1 | TRBD2 | TGCGCCAGCAGCTTAATAGCGGGAGGGCCGTTGAATGAGCAGTTCTTC | CASSLIAGGPLNEQFF
TRBJ1-1 | few | TRBV15 | - | TGTGCCACCAGCAGGGGGTCGGCCACTGAAGCTTTCTTT | CATSRGSATEAFF
TRBJ2-4 | - | TRBV9 | - | TGTGCCAGCAGCGTAGGGCTAGTCCCCGGCATTCAGTACTTC | CASSVGLVPGIQYF
TRBJ2-5 | - | TRBV3-1 | - | TGTGCCAGCAGCCAGACGAAGGCCCTCAGCTGGAACCAAGAGACCCGGTACTTC | CASSQTKALSWNQETRYF
TRBJ2-7 | few | TRBV20-1 | TRBD2 | TGCAGTGCTAGAGTAGCGGGAGTTCCCTACGAGCAGTACTTC | CSARVAGVPYEQYF
TRBJ2-6 | once | TRBV6-6 | - | TGTGCCAGCAGTTACCTCAGGGGCGGGGGGGCCAACGTCCTGACTTTC | CASSYLRGGGANVLTF
TRBJ2-4 | - | TRBV5-6 | - | TGTGCCAGCAGCACAACGGGAGCAAACATTCAGTACTTC | CASSTTGANIQYF
TRBJ2-1 | - | TRBV6-5 | TRBD2 | TGTGCCAGCAGCCCCTCCCGGACTAGCCAGTTCTTC | CASSPSRTSQFF
TRBJ2-7 | few | TRBV9 | TRBD2 | TGTGCCAGCAGCGTAGGGGCTAGCGGGAGCTTCCACGAGCAGTACTTC | CASSVGASGSFHEQYF
TRBJ2-5 | - | TRBV5-1 | - | TGCGCCAGCAGCCTCGAGCTGATACAAGAGACCCAGTACTTC | CASSLELIQETQYF
TRBJ2-3 | - | TRBV10-3 | - | TGTGCCATCAGTGATATGGATACGCAGTATTTT | CAISDMDTQYF
TRBJ1-1 | once | TRBV20-1 | - | TGCAGTGCTTCCAGGTCGGAGAACACTGAAGCTTTCTTT | CSASRSENTEAFF
TRBJ2-5 | - | TRBV7-9 | - | TGTGCCAGCAGCCCCTACAGGCTTCAAGAGACCCAGTACTTC | CASSPYRLQETQYF